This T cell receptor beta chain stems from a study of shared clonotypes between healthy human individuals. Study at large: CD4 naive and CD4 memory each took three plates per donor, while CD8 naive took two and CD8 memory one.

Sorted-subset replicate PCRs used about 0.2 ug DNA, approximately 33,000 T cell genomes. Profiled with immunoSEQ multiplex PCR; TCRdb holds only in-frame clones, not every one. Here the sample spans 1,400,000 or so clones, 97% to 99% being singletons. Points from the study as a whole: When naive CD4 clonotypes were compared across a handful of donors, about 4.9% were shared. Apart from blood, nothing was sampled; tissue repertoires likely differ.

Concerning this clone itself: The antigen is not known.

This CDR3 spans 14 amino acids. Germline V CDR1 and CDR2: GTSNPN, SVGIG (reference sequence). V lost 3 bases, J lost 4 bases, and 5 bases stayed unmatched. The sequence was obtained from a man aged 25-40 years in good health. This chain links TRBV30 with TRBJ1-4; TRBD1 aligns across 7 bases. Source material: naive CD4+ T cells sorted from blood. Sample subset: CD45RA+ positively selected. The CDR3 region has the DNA TGTGCCTGGAGACCGGGACAGCTTAATGAAAAACTGTTTTTT. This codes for CAWRPGQLNEKLFF. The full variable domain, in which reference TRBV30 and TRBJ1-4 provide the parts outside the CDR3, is SQTIHQWPATLVQPVGSPLSLECTVEGTSNPNLYWYRQAAGRGLQLLFYSVGIGQISSEVPQNLSASRPQDRQFILSSKKLLLSDSGFYLCAWRPGQLNEKLFFGSGTQLSVL.